Below are 2 T cell receptor beta chains sequenced from a single sample in a study of blood T cells in healthy people across ages. Sample-barcoded 5' priming and a J-beta primer mix drove a second PCR of roughly 7 to 11 cycles. TCRdb used MiXCR to reprocess the 5' RACE reads, holding one entry per CDR3 protein. Found here are 650,000 to 1,000,000 distinct CDR3 sequences, 36% of them singletons; the top ten hold under 15%. Input material: blood. These receptors all come from a man between 18 and 35 years old in good health.

The chain carries TRBV6-1 and TRBJ1-2, with 8 bases that match TRBD1. Trimming removed 6 bases from V and 4 bases from J; junction bases left unmatched: 10. This CDR3 comprises 15 residues. Germline V lookup: CDR1 MNHNS, CDR2 SASEGT. CDR3 region: CASRAIRDRFYGYTF. In DNA, the CDR3 is TGTGCCAGCAGGGCAATCCGGGACAGGTTCTATGGCTACACCTTC.

The chain couples TRBV7-2 to TRBJ2-2, with no clear D. CDR1 is SGHTA and CDR2 is FQGNSA in the germline V gene. V lost 0 bases, J lost 3 bases, and 8 bases lay in between. This CDR3 is built from 15 residues. CDR3 bases: TGTGCCAGCAGCTTAGCCCAGCTCGACACCGGGGAGCTGTTTTTT. Translation gives CASSLAQLDTGELFF.